One T cell receptor (beta chain) is described in this entry. This specimen belongs to a study of blood T cell repertoires in COVID-19. In the study overall: Samples came from the United States, Italy and Spain, spanning acute and convalescent COVID-19.

Produced via immunoSEQ multiplex PCR; TCRdb's table is partial and in-frame only. Of over 200,000 clones listed, about 91% were seen once; the top ten hold more than 4.5%. Sequencing was performed on peripheral blood. The sequence derives from a woman aged 40 to 50 with acute or convalescent COVID-19.

In DNA form, the CDR3 reads TGTGCCACCAGTGATTCTACCTACGGTATTTATGGCTACACCTTC. As protein: CATSDSTYGIYGYTF. The chain carries TRBV24-1 and TRBJ1-2; D gene ambiguous. CDR3 length: 15 residues. Germline V gene data show CDR1 as KGHDR and CDR2 as SFDVKD. V was trimmed by 2 bases and J by 5 bases, leaving 14 bases between them.